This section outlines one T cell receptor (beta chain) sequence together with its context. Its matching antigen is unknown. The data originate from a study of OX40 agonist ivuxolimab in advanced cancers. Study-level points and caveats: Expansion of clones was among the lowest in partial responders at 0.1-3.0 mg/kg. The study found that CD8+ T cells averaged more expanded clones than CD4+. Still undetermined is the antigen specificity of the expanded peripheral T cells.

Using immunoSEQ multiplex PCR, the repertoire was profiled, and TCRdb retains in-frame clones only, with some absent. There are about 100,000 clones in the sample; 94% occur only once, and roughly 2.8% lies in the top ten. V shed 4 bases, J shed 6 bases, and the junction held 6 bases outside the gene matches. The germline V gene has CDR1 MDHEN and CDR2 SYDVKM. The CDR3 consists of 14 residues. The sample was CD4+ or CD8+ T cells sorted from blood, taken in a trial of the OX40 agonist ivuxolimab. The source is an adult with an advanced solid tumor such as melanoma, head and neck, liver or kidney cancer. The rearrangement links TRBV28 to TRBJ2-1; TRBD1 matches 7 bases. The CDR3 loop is CASSSPRTGNEQFF. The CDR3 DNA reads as TGTGCCAGCAGTTCTCCCCGGACAGGCAATGAGCAGTTCTTC.